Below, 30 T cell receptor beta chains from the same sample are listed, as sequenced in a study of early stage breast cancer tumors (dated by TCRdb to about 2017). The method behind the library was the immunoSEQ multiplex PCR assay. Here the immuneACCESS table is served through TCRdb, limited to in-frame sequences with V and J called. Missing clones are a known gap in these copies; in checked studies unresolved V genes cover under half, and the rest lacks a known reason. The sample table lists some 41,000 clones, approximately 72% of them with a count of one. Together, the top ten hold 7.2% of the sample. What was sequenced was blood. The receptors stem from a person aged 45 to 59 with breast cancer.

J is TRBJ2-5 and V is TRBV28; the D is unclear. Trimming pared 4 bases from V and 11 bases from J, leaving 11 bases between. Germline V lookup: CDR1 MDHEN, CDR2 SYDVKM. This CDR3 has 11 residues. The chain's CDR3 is CASSSRIEQYF. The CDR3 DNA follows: TGTGCCAGCAGTTCGAGAATAGAGCAGTACTTC.

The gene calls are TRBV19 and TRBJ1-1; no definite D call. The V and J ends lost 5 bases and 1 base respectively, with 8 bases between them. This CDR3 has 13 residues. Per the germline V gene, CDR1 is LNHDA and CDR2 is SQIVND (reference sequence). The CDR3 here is CASSLGENTEAFF. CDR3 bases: TGTGCCAGTAGTCTTGGAGAGAACACTGAAGCTTTCTTT. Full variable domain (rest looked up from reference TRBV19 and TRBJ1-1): DGGITQSPKYLFRKEGQNVTLSCEQNLNHDAMYWYRQDPGQGLRLIYYSQIVNDFQKGDIAEGYSVSREKKESFPLTVTSAQKNPTAFYLCASSLGENTEAFFGQGTRLTVV.

CDR3 in DNA: TGTGCCAGCAGTTATGTTACTTCTGGGGCCAACGTCCTGACTTTC. It codes for CASSYVTSGANVLTF. V usage is TRBV5-6 and J usage is TRBJ2-6, with D unresolved. The germline V gene has CDR1 SGHDT and CDR2 YYEEEE. V lost 5 bases, J lost 1 base, and 10 bases lay in between. CDR3 length equals 15 residues.

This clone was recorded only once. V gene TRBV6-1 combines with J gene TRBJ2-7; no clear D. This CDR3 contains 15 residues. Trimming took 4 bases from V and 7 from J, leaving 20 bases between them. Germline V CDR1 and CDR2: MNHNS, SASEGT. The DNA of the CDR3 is TGTGCCAGCAGTGCACTTCCCGACACGGGTAGGGAGCAGTACGTC. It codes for CASSALPDTGREQYV.

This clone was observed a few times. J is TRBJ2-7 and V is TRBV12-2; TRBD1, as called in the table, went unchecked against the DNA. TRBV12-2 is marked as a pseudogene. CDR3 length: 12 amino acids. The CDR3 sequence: CASRLGGYEQYV. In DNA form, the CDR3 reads TGTGCAAGTCGCTTAGGGGGCTACGAGCAGTACGTC.

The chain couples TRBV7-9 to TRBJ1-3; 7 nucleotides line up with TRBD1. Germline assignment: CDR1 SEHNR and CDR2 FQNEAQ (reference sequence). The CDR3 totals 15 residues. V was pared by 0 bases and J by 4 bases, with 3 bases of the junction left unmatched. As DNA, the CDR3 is TGTGCCAGCAGCTTAGCGACAGGGTACGGAAACACCATATATTTT. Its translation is CASSLATGYGNTIYF.

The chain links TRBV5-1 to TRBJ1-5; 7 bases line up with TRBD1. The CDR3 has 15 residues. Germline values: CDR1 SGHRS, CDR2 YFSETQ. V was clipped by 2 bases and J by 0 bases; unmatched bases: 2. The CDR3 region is CASSLTGDSNQPQHF. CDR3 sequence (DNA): TGCGCCAGCAGCTTAACAGGGGATAGCAATCAGCCCCAGCATTTT.

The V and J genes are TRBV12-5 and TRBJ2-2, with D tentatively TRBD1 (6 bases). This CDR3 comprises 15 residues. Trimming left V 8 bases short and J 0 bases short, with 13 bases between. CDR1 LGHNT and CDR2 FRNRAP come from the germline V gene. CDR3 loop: CASSEGGTNTGELFF. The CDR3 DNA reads TGTGCTAGTAGCGAAGGGGGTACGAACACCGGGGAGCTGTTTTTT. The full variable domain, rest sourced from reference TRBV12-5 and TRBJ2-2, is DARVTQTPRHKVTEMGQEVTMRCQPILGHNTVFWYRQTMMQGLELLAYFRNRAPLDDSGMPKDRFSAEMPDATLATLKIQPSEPRDSAVYFCASSEGGTNTGELFFGEGSRLTVL.

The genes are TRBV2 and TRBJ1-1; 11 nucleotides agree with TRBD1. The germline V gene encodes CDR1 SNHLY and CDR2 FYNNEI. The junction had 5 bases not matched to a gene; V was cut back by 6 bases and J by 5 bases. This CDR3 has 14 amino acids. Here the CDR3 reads CASRDRGLKTEAFF. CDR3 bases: TGTGCCAGCAGGGACAGGGGGCTTAAAACTGAAGCTTTCTTT.

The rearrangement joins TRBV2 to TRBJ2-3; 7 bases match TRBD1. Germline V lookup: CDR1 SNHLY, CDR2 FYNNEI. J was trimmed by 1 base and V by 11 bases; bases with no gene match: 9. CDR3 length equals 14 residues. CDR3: CAGSSGQRTDTQYF. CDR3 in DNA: TGTGCCGGATCGTCGGGACAGCGCACAGATACGCAGTATTTT.

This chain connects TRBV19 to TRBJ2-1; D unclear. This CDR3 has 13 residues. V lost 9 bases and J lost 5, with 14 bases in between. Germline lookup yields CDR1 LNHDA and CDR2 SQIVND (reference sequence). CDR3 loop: CASTDNWDNEQFF. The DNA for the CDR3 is TGTGCCAGCACTGACAATTGGGACAATGAGCAGTTCTTC.

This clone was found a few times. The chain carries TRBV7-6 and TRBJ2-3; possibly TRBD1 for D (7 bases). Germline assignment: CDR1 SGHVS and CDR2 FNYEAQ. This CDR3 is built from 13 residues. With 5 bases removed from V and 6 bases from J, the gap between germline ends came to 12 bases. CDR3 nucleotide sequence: TGTGCCAGCAGCCCCAGGGGGGCGGATACGCAGTATTTT. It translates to CASSPRGADTQYF.

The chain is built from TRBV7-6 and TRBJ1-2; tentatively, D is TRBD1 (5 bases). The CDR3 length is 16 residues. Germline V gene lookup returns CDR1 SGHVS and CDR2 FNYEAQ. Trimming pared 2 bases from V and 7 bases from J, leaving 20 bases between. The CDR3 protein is CASSLSPERQGVGYTF. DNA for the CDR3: TGTGCCAGCAGCTTATCCCCGGAACGGCAAGGGGTTGGCTACACCTTC. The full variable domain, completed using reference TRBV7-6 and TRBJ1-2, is GAGVSQSPRYKVTKRGQDVALRCDPISGHVSLYWYRQALGQGPEFLTYFNYEAQQDKSGLPNDRFSAERPEGSISTLTIQRTEQRDSAMYRCASSLSPERQGVGYTFGSGTRLTVV.

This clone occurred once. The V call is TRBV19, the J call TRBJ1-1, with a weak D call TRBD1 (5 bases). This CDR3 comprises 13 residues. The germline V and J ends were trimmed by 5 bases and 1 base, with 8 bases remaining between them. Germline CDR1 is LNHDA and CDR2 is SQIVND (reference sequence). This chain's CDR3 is CASSVGQNTEAFF. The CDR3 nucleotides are TGTGCCAGTAGTGTAGGACAGAACACTGAAGCTTTCTTT.

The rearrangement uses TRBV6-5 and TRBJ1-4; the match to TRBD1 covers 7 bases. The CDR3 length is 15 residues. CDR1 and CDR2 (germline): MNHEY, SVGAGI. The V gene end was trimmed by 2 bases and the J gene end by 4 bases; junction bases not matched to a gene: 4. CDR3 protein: CASSYRGRNNEKLFF. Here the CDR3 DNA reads TGTGCCAGCAGTTACAGGGGGCGGAATAATGAAAAACTGTTTTTT.

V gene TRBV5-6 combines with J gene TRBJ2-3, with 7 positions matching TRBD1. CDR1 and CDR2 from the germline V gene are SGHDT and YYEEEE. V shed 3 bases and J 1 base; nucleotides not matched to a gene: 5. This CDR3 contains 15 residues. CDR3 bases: TGTGCCAGCAGCTCGGGACAGCTTGGCACAGATACGCAGTATTTT. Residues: CASSSGQLGTDTQYF.

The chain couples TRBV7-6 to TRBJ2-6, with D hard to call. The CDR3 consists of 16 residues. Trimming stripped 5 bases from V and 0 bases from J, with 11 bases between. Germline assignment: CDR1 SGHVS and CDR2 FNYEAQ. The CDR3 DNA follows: TGTGCCAGCAGCCCGACAACCAGCTCTGGGGCCAACGTCCTGACTTTC. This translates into CASSPTTSSGANVLTF. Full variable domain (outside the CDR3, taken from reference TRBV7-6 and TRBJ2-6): GAGVSQSPRYKVTKRGQDVALRCDPISGHVSLYWYRQALGQGPEFLTYFNYEAQQDKSGLPNDRFSAERPEGSISTLTIQRTEQRDSAMYRCASSPTTSSGANVLTFGAGSRLTVL.

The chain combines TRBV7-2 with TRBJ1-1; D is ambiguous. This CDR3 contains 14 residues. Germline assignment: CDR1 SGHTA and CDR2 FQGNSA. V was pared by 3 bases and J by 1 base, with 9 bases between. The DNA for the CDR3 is TGTGCCAGCAGCTTCGCGGATCGGAACACTGAAGCTTTCTTT. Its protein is CASSFADRNTEAFF.

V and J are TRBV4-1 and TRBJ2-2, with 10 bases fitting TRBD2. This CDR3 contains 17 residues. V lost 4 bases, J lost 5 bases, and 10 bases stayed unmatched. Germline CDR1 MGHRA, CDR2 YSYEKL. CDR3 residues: CASSLPSGSVLTGELFF. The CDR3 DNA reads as TGCGCCAGCAGCCTTCCTAGCGGGAGTGTTTTAACCGGGGAGCTGTTTTTT.

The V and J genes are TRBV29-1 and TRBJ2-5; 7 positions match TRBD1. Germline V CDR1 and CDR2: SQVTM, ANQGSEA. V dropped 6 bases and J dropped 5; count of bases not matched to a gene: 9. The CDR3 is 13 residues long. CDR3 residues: CSVPRQGWETQYF. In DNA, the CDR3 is TGCAGCGTCCCGCGACAGGGCTGGGAGACCCAGTACTTC.

DNA of the CDR3: TGTGCCAGCAGTTCTAGGACAGGGGGCAATGAGCAGTTCTTC. Amino acids: CASSSRTGGNEQFF. V and J are TRBV6-5 and TRBJ2-1; 10 bases are shared with TRBD1. The CDR3 consists of 14 residues. J was trimmed by 6 bases and V by 4 bases; bases with no gene match: 3. The germline CDR1 and CDR2 sequences are MNHEY and SVGAGI.

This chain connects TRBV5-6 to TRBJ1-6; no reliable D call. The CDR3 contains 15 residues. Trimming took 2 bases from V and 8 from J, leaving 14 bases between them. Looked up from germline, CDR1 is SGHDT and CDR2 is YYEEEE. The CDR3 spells CASSFGSRVDSPLHF. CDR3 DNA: TGTGCCAGCAGCTTCGGTTCGAGGGTTGATTCACCCCTCCACTTT. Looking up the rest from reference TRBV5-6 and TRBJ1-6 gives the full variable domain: DAGVTQSPTHLIKTRGQQVTLRCSPKSGHDTVSWYQQALGQGPQFIFQYYEEEERQRGNFPDRFSGHQFPNYSSELNVNALLLGDSALYLCASSFGSRVDSPLHFGNGTRLTVT.

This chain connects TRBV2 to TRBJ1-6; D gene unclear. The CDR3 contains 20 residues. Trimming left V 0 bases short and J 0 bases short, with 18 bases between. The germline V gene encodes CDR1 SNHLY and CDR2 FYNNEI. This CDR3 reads CASSEALRGKGFSYNSPLHF. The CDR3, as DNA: TGTGCCAGCAGTGAAGCGCTTCGGGGTAAAGGTTTCTCCTATAATTCACCCCTCCACTTT.

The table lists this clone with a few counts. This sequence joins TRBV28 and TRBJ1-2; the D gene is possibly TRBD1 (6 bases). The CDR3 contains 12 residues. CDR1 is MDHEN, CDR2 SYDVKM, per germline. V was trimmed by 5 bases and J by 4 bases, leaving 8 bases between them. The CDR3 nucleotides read TGTGCCAGCAGTGGACAGACCTATGGCTACACCTTC. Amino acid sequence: CASSGQTYGYTF.

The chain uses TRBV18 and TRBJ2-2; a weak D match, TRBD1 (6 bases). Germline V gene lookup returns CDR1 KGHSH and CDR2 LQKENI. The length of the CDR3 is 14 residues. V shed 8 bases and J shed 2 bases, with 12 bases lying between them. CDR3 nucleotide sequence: TGTGCCAGCCTGCTGGACAGAAACACCGGGGAGCTGTTTTTT. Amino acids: CASLLDRNTGELFF.

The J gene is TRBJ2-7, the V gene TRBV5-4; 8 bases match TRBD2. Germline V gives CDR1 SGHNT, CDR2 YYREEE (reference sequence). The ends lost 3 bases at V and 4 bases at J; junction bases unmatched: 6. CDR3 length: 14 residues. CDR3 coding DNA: TGTGCCAGCAGCTCCGGGGGGGGGCTTTACGAGCAGTACGTC. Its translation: CASSSGGGLYEQYV.

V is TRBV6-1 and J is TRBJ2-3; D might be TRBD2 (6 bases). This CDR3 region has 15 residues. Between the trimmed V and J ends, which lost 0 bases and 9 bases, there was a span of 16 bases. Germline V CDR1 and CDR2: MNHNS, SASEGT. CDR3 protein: CASSEARGTSLTQYF. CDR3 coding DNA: TGTGCCAGCAGTGAAGCGCGGGGTACTAGCTTGACGCAGTATTTT.

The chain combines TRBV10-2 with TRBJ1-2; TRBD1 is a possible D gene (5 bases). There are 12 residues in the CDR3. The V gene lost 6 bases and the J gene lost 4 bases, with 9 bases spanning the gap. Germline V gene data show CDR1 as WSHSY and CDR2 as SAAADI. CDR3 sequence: CASRVGAYGYTF. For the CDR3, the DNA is TGCGCCAGCAGGGTAGGGGCCTATGGCTACACCTTC.

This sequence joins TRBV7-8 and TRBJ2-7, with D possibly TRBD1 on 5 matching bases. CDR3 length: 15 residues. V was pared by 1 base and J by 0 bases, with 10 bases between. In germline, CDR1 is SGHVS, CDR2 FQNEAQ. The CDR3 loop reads CASSLEQESSYEQYV. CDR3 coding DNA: TGTGCCAGCAGCTTAGAACAGGAGAGCTCCTACGAGCAGTACGTC.

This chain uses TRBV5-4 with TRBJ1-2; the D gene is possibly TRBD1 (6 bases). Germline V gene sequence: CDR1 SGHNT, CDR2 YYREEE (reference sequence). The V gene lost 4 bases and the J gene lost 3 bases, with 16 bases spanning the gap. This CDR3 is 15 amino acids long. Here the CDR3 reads CASSTPDRGYYGYTF. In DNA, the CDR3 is TGTGCCAGCAGCACGCCGGACAGAGGCTACTATGGCTACACCTTC. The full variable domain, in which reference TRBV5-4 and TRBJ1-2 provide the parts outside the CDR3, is ETGVTQSPTHLIKTRGQQVTLRCSSQSGHNTVSWYQQALGQGPQFIFQYYREEENGRGNFPPRFSGLQFPNYSSELNVNALELDDSALYLCASSTPDRGYYGYTFGSGTRLTVV.